This T cell receptor (beta chain) is drawn from a study of T cell responses to AZD1222 COVID-19 vaccine. The wider study: Second-dose groups at about 4 or about 12 weeks were pooled. Overall study results and limits: Donor demographics were predominantly white British with a female majority; clonal diversity may be underestimated.

About this clone: Its antigen is still unknown.

Trimming took 2 bases from V and 4 from J, leaving 8 bases between them. The CDR3 length is 13 residues. Germline CDR1 MNHEY, CDR2 SVGAGI. The data were produced by immunoSEQ multiplex PCR, yet TCRdb's version contains in-frame clones alone and is incomplete. The sample lists about 83,000 clones; about 84% were seen once. The sample in question was peripheral blood, obtained on day 0 of AZD1222 vaccination. The gene calls are TRBV6-5 and TRBJ1-2; possible D gene TRBD1, 5 bases. This clonotype originated in an adult in good health. CDR3 residues: CASSYRRAYGYTF. Here the CDR3 DNA reads TGTGCCAGCAGTTACCGCAGGGCCTATGGCTACACCTTC.